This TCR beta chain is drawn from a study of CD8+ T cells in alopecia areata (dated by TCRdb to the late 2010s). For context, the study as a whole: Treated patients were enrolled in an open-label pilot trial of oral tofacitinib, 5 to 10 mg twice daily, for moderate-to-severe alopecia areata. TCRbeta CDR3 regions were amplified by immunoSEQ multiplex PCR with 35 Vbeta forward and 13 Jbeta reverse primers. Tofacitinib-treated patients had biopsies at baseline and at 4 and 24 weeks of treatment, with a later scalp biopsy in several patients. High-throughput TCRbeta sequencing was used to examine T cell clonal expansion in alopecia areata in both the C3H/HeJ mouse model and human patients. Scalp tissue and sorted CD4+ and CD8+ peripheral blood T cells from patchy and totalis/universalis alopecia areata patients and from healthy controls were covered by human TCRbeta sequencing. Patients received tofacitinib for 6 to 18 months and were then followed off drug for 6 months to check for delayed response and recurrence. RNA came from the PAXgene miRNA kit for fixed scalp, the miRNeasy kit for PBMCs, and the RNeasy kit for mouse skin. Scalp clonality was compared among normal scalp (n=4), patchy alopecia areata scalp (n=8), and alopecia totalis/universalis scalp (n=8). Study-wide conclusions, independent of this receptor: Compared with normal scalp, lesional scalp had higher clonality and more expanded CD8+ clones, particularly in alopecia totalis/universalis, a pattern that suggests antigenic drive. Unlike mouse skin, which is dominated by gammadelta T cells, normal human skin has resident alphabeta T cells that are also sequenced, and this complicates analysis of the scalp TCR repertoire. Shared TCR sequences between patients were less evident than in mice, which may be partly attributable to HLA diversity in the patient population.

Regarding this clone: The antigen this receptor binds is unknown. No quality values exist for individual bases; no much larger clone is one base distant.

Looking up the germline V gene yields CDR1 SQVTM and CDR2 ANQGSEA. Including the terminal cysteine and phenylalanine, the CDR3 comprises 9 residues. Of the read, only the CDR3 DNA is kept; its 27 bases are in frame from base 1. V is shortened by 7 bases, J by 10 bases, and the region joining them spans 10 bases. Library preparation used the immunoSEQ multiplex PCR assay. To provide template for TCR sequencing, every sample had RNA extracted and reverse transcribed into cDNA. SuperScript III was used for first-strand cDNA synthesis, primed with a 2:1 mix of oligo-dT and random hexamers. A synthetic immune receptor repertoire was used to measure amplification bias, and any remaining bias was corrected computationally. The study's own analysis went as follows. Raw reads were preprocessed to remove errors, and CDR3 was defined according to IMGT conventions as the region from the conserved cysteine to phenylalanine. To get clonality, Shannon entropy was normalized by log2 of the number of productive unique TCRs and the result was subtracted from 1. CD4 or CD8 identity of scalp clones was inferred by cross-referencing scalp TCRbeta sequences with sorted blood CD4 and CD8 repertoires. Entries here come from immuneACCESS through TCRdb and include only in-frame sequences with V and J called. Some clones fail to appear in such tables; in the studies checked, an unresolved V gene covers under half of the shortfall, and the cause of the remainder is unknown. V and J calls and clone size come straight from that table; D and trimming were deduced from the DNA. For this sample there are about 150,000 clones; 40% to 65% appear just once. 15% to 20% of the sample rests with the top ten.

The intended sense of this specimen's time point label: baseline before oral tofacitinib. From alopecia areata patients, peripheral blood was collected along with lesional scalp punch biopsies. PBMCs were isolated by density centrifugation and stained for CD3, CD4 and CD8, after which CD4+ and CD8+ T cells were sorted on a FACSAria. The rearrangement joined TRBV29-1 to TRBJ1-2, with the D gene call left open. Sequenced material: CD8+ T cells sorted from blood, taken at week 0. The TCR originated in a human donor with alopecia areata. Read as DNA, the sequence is TGCAGCGATTCGGCGGTCTACACCTTC. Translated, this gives CSDSAVYTF.